The 32 T cell receptor beta chains reported below all come from one sample, sequenced in a study of blood T cell repertoires in COVID-19. The data were produced by immunoSEQ multiplex PCR, yet TCRdb's version contains in-frame clones alone and is incomplete. Here the sample spans some 200,000 clones, approximately 84% being singletons. The specimen was peripheral blood. The receptors here all came from a woman of 80 years or more with COVID-19, enrolled during active disease.

The chain has TRBV15 and TRBJ1-3, with unresolved D. The CDR3 length is 14 residues. CDR1 LNHNV and CDR2 YYDKDF come from the germline V gene (reference sequence). Trimming took 3 bases from V and 4 from J, leaving 10 bases between them. CDR3 amino acids: CATSSSSAGNTIYF. The CDR3 nucleotides are TGTGCCACCAGCAGTTCTAGCGCAGGAAACACCATATATTTT.

This clone came up many times. This sequence joins TRBV7-9 and TRBJ2-7; TRBD1 aligns across 8 bases. CDR1 is SEHNR and CDR2 is FQNEAQ in the germline V gene (reference sequence). V was clipped by 5 bases and J by 3 bases; unmatched bases: 6. The CDR3 contains 14 residues. CDR3 residues: CASSADRGSYEQYF. Here the CDR3 DNA reads TGTGCCAGCAGCGCCGACAGGGGAAGCTACGAGCAGTACTTC.

The J gene is TRBJ1-2, the V gene TRBV12-3 or TRBV12-4; D uncertain. The V end was cut by 3 bases, the J end by 6 bases, with 8 bases between. The CDR3 consists of 12 residues. This chain's CDR3 is CASSLYTNGYTF. The CDR3 nucleotides read TGTGCCAGCAGTTTGTACACAAATGGCTACACCTTC.

Concerning this clone itself: Other DNA sequences in this specimen translate into the identical CDR3. The chain carries TRBV5-1 and TRBJ1-1; 7 bases are shared with TRBD1. Trimming removed 4 bases from V and 4 bases from J; junction bases left unmatched: 4. CDR1 is SGHRS, CDR2 YFSETQ, per germline. The CDR3 has 13 residues. The CDR3, as DNA: TGCGCCAGCAGCCCCCAGGGGGGCACTGAAGCTTTCTTT. Translated: CASSPQGGTEAFF. Full variable domain (outside the CDR3, taken from reference TRBV5-1 and TRBJ1-1): KAGVTQTPRYLIKTRGQQVTLSCSPISGHRSVSWYQQTPGQGLQFLFEYFSETQRNKGNFPGRFSGRQFSNSRSEMNVSTLELGDSALYLCASSPQGGTEAFFGQGTRLTVV.

CDR3 protein: CSVTPGGLATAADTQYF. The DNA for the CDR3 is TGCAGCGTTACCCCGGGTGGACTAGCGACCGCAGCCGATACGCAGTATTTT. V usage is TRBV29-1 and J usage is TRBJ2-3, with 9 bases identical to TRBD2. This CDR3 region has 17 residues. The V and J ends lost 5 bases and 6 bases, in that order; junction bases with no gene match: 18. Germline-derived CDR1 and CDR2 are SQVTM and ANQGSEA.

The table lists this clone with a few counts. This rearrangement joins TRBV7-9 to TRBJ1-4; D remains ambiguous. The germline gives CDR1 SEHNR, CDR2 FQNEAQ (reference sequence). This CDR3 has 12 residues. V gave up 5 bases and J gave up 5 bases, with 6 bases separating them. CDR3 amino acids: CASSPRNEKLFF. DNA for the CDR3: TGTGCCAGCAGCCCTAGAAATGAAAAACTGTTTTTT.

This clone was recorded only once. The CDR3 sequence: CASSIGRTETQYF. CDR3 coding DNA: TGTGCCAGCAGCATAGGGAGGACGGAGACCCAGTACTTC. The chain links TRBV5-5 to TRBJ2-5; perhaps TRBD2 as D (6 bases). This CDR3 is 13 amino acids long. Germline values: CDR1 SGHKS, CDR2 YYEKEE (reference sequence). V was cut by 4 bases and J by 5 bases, with 12 bases left in between.

Notes on this clone: Sequence at one end of the junction differs from germline and may be a read error. The chain links TRBV7-9 to TRBJ1-2; 7 bases align to TRBD1. The CDR3 contains 13 residues. Germline CDR1 SEHNR, CDR2 FQNEAQ (reference sequence). In DNA, the CDR3 is TGTGCCAGCAGCTCGGACAGGAACTATGACTACACCTTC. This encodes CASSSDRNYDYTF.

The gene calls are TRBV7-2 and TRBJ1-3; the match to TRBD1 covers 8 bases. Germline lookup yields CDR1 SGHTA and CDR2 FQGNSA. This CDR3 has 19 amino acids. J was trimmed by 2 bases and V by 1 base; bases with no gene match: 13. CDR3 residues: CASSLVLSPGQGTGNTIYF. CDR3 nucleotides: TGTGCCAGCAGCTTAGTGTTGTCCCCCGGACAGGGAACTGGAAACACCATATATTTT.

This chain links TRBV9 with TRBJ1-3; no definite D call. CDR1 is SGDLS and CDR2 is YYNGEE in the germline V gene. The germline V and J ends were trimmed by 4 bases and 4 bases, with 24 bases remaining between them. The length of the CDR3 is 18 residues. The CDR3 protein is CASSLTPAGGPLGNTIYF. The CDR3 DNA follows: TGTGCCAGCAGCCTAACCCCCGCGGGCGGGCCCTTAGGAAACACCATATATTTT.

The J gene is TRBJ2-7, the V gene TRBV5-1, with D possibly being TRBD1 (6 bases). Germline V CDR1 and CDR2: SGHRS, YFSETQ. Deletions cut 3 bases from V and 3 bases from J, with 19 bases between. CDR3 size: 16 residues. In DNA form, the CDR3 reads TGCGCCAGCAGCTCGCAGGGGACCAGCCTTGTCTACGAGCAGTACTTC. It translates to CASSSQGTSLVYEQYF. Full variable domain (rest looked up from reference TRBV5-1 and TRBJ2-7): KAGVTQTPRYLIKTRGQQVTLSCSPISGHRSVSWYQQTPGQGLQFLFEYFSETQRNKGNFPGRFSGRQFSNSRSEMNVSTLELGDSALYLCASSSQGTSLVYEQYFGPGTRLTVT.

V usage is TRBV6-1 and J usage is TRBJ2-3, with D perhaps TRBD1 (6 bases). V lost 1 base, J lost 11 bases, and 19 bases lay in between. The CDR3 consists of 15 residues. Germline loops: CDR1 MNHNS, CDR2 SASEGT. The CDR3 DNA sequence: TGTGCCAGCAGTGAAGGAGGGACAACTCATCCCAAGCAGTATTTT. Translating it yields CASSEGGTTHPKQYF.

This clone has just a few counts. V is TRBV25-1 and J is TRBJ2-3; 10 nucleotides line up with TRBD2. The CDR3 runs to 15 residues. CDR1 MGHDK and CDR2 SYGVNS come from the germline V gene. Trimming at V came to 9 bases and at J to 1 base, leaving 7 bases not matched to a gene. CDR3 coding DNA: TGTGCCAGTCGGACTAGCGGATCGGGCACAGATACGCAGTATTTT. Encoded protein: CASRTSGSGTDTQYF.

This clone was found once. V is TRBV6-5 and J is TRBJ1-1, with unresolved D. V was cut by 5 bases and J by 5 bases, with 18 bases left in between. The V gene's germline CDR1 is MNHEY and CDR2 SVGAGI. The CDR3 sequence is 15 residues long. This CDR3 reads CASSPRVGEGTEAFF. The CDR3 DNA sequence: TGTGCCAGCAGTCCCCGCGTGGGAGAAGGAACTGAAGCTTTCTTT.

This chain connects TRBV28 to TRBJ2-1, with 11 positions matching TRBD2. The CDR3 is 16 residues long. After removal of 6 bases from V and 5 bases from J, the junction contained 9 bases not matched to a gene. The germline V gene has CDR1 MDHEN and CDR2 SYDVKM. The CDR3 loop is CASSPASTSGNNEQFF. The CDR3 DNA reads as TGTGCCAGCAGCCCGGCTTCGACTAGCGGGAACAATGAGCAGTTCTTC.

The chain has TRBV12-3 or TRBV12-4 and TRBJ1-3; the match to TRBD1 covers 7 bases. V was clipped by 8 bases and J by 4 bases; unmatched bases: 5. The CDR3 covers 13 residues. DNA of the CDR3: TGTGCCAGCGCGACAGGGCCGGGAAACACCATATATTTT. Its translation is CASATGPGNTIYF.

The rearrangement joins TRBV6-6 to TRBJ2-7, with 8 bases aligning to TRBD2. CDR3 length: 15 amino acids. The ends lost 5 bases at V and 0 bases at J; junction bases unmatched: 6. Looked up from germline, CDR1 is MNHNY and CDR2 is SVGAGI (reference sequence). CDR3 nucleotides: TGTGCCAGCAGTAGAACCAGCGGGGGCTCCTACGAGCAGTACTTC. Translating it yields CASSRTSGGSYEQYF.

V usage is TRBV29-1 and J usage is TRBJ2-3; D is uncertain. Germline loops: CDR1 SQVTM, CDR2 ANQGSEA. Trimming cost V 3 bases and J 1 base, with 5 bases left between them. CDR3 length equals 12 residues. As DNA, the CDR3 is TGCAGCGTTGACAGCGGCACAGATACGCAGTATTTT. It yields the protein CSVDSGTDTQYF.

This chain connects TRBV3-1 (or the pseudogene TRBV3-2) to TRBJ1-2, with a tentative D call TRBD1 (6 bases). CDR1 is LGHDT, CDR2 YNNKEL, per germline (reference sequence). CDR3 length: 12 amino acids. The V gene lost 3 bases and the J gene lost 8 bases, with 10 bases spanning the gap. In nucleotides, the CDR3 is TGTGCCAGCAGCCAGGGGGGGCGGGGCTACACCTTC. This translates into CASSQGGRGYTF.

The chain couples TRBV18 to TRBJ1-1; 7 bases line up with TRBD1. The CDR3 totals 17 residues. V lost 5 bases, J lost 2 bases, and 14 bases stayed unmatched. Germline CDR1 KGHSH, CDR2 LQKENI. The CDR3 loop is CASSSTDEGQVNTEAFF. The CDR3 bases are TGTGCCAGCTCATCTACGGATGAAGGACAGGTCAACACTGAAGCTTTCTTT.

V gene TRBV5-5 combines with J gene TRBJ1-5; 7 bases agree with TRBD1. Germline assignment: CDR1 SGHKS and CDR2 YYEKEE (reference sequence). The junction had 12 bases not matched to a gene; V was cut back by 7 bases and J by 8 bases. CDR3 size: 14 residues. CDR3 residues: CASSTGTAGEPQHF. CDR3 nucleotide sequence: TGTGCCAGCTCCACCGGGACAGCAGGGGAGCCCCAGCATTTT.

V usage is TRBV15 and J usage is TRBJ2-1; TRBD1 matches 7 bases. The germline V gene encodes CDR1 LNHNV and CDR2 YYDKDF (reference sequence). The CDR3 has 15 residues. With V trimmed by 2 bases and J by 5 bases, 6 bases remained unmatched. DNA of the CDR3: TGTGCCACCAGCAGACCCCCCGACAGGGACAATGAGCAGTTCTTC. Amino acid sequence: CATSRPPDRDNEQFF.

The rearrangement links TRBV5-1 to TRBJ2-1, with 8 bases identical to TRBD1. V dropped 0 bases and J dropped 1; count of bases not matched to a gene: 9. The CDR3 runs to 18 residues. Per the germline V gene, CDR1 is SGHRS and CDR2 is YFSETQ. This CDR3 is CASSLGRTGIGSYNEQFF. For the CDR3, the DNA is TGCGCCAGCAGCTTGGGGCGGACAGGGATCGGGTCCTACAATGAGCAGTTCTTC.

The chain employs TRBV5-1 and TRBJ1-2; 7 bases are a match to TRBD1. V shed 3 bases, J shed 8 bases, and the junction held 13 bases outside the gene matches. The V gene's germline CDR1 is SGHRS and CDR2 YFSETQ. This CDR3 spans 15 amino acids. CDR3 DNA: TGCGCCAGCAGCTCGAAAGGAACAGGGGAACGCGGCTACACCTTC. Translated, it gives CASSSKGTGERGYTF.

The chain employs TRBV20-1 and TRBJ2-7, with D perhaps TRBD1 (5 bases). The germline V gene encodes CDR1 DFQATT and CDR2 SNEGSKA (reference sequence). This CDR3 spans 10 amino acids. Here the CDR3 reads CSAGSYEQYF. In DNA form, the CDR3 reads TGCAGCGCAGGGTCCTACGAGCAGTACTTC.

The genes are TRBV28 and TRBJ2-7; 10 bases line up with TRBD2. The CDR3 is 19 amino acids. V was clipped by 3 bases and J by 3 bases; unmatched bases: 17. Germline V CDR1 and CDR2: MDHEN, SYDVKM. The CDR3, as DNA: TGTGCCAGCAGTTTGGGGTTCGGCCGAAGGCTAGCGGGAGACTACGAGCAGTACTTC. It is translated as CASSLGFGRRLAGDYEQYF.

The chain is built from TRBV4-1 and TRBJ1-2; weak D call: TRBD1 (5 bases). This CDR3 is 15 amino acids long. The germline V gene encodes CDR1 MGHRA and CDR2 YSYEKL. The V gene lost 4 bases and the J gene lost 7 bases, with 19 bases spanning the gap. This CDR3 is CASSPTRDSGRGYTF. The DNA of the CDR3 is TGCGCCAGCAGCCCCACCCGGGACTCTGGGCGTGGCTACACCTTC.

The chain carries TRBV25-1 and TRBJ2-3, with TRBD2 matching over 11 bases. Unmatched junction bases numbered 3, after V lost 0 bases and J lost 4 bases. The CDR3 sequence is 16 residues long. Germline CDR1 is MGHDK and CDR2 is SYGVNS. The DNA for the CDR3 is TGTGCCAGCAGTGAATACCTAGCGGGGGGAGCAGATACGCAGTATTTT. It codes for CASSEYLAGGADTQYF. Based on the CDR3 plus reference TRBV25-1 and TRBJ2-3, the full variable domain is EADIYQTPRYLVIGTGKKITLECSQTMGHDKMYWYQQDPGMELHLIHYSYGVNSTEKGDLSSESTVSRIRTEHFPLTLESARPSHTSQYLCASSEYLAGGADTQYFGPGTRLTVL.

CDR3 DNA sequence: TGTGCCAGCAGTGTAGAGGGGGATCAGCCCCAGCATTTT. Residues: CASSVEGDQPQHF. This rearrangement joins TRBV2 to TRBJ1-5; maybe TRBD1 (6 bases). V was pared by 4 bases and J by 5 bases, with 9 bases between. The CDR3 totals 13 residues. The V gene's germline CDR1 is SNHLY and CDR2 FYNNEI. Variable domain in full (rest from reference TRBV2 and TRBJ1-5): EPEVTQTPSHQVTQMGQEVILRCVPISNHLYFYWYRQILGQKVEFLVSFYNNEISEKSEIFDDQFSVERPDGSNFTLKIRSTKLEDSAMYFCASSVEGDQPQHFGDGTRLSIL.

The chain combines TRBV2 with TRBJ1-2, with D hard to call. V lost 0 bases and J lost 6, with 8 bases in between. Per the germline V gene, CDR1 is SNHLY and CDR2 is FYNNEI. The CDR3 runs 13 residues. CDR3 residues: CASSEAGVDGYTF. CDR3 sequence (DNA): TGTGCCAGCAGTGAAGCCGGGGTGGATGGCTACACCTTC.

The J gene is TRBJ1-1, the V gene TRBV4-1; 8 bases are shared with TRBD1. Germline assignment: CDR1 MGHRA and CDR2 YSYEKL. CDR3 size: 17 residues. The V gene end was trimmed by 2 bases and the J gene end by 7 bases; junction bases not matched to a gene: 15. CDR3 coding DNA: TGCGCCAGCAGCCAACTACAGGGGGGAGGGTTCGGGGATGAAGCTTTCTTT. It codes for CASSQLQGGGFGDEAFF.

This chain links TRBV18 with TRBJ2-3, with TRBD1 identical over 10 bases. The germline V gene encodes CDR1 KGHSH and CDR2 LQKENI. Trimming took 2 bases from V and 2 from J; bases not matched to a gene: 4. CDR3 length: 16 residues. The CDR3 is CASSPVGQGYTDTQYF. The CDR3 DNA sequence: TGTGCCAGCTCACCAGTGGGACAGGGGTACACAGATACGCAGTATTTT.